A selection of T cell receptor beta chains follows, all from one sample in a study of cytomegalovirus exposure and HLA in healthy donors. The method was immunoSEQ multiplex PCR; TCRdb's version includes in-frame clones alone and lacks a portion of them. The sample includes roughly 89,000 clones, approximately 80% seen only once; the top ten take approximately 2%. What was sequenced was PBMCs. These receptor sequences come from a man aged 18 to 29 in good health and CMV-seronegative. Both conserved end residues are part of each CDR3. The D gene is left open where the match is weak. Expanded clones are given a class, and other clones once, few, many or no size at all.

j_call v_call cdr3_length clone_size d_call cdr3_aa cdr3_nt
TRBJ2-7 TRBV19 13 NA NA CASRQGSSYEQYF TGTGCTTCACGGCAGGGAAGCTCCTACGAGCAGTACTTC
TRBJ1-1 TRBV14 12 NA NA CASSHGSLIAFF TGTGCCAGCAGCCATGGCTCCCTTATTGCTTTCTTT
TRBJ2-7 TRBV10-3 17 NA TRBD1 CAIRSPSRTGTSYEQYF TGTGCCATCAGATCTCCCTCCCGGACAGGGACTTCCTACGAGCAGTACTTC
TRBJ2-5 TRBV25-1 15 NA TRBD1 CASSDAGTGQETQYF TGTGCCAGCAGTGACGCCGGGACAGGCCAAGAGACCCAGTACTTC
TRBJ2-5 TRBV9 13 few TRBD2 CASSISGVETQYF TGTGCCAGCAGCATAAGCGGGGTGGAGACCCAGTACTTC
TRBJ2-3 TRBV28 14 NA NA CASSLGPRGDTQYF TGTGCCAGCAGTTTGGGACCCCGGGGGGATACGCAGTATTTT
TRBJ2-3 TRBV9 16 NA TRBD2 CASSVSLAGRGDTQYF TGTGCCAGCAGCGTATCACTAGCGGGGCGGGGGGATACGCAGTATTTT
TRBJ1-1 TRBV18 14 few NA CASSSQGYNTEAFF TGTGCCAGCTCATCGCAGGGGTATAACACTGAAGCTTTCTTT
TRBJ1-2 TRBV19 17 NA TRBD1 CASSIKSRQGAGYGYTF TGTGCCAGTAGTATAAAGAGCCGTCAGGGGGCAGGTTATGGCTACACCTTC
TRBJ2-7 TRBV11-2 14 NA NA CASSLALARYEQYF TGTGCCAGCAGCTTAGCCCTCGCCAGGTACGAGCAGTACTTC
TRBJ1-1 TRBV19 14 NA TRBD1 CASSITGTGSEAFF TGTGCCAGTAGTATAACCGGGACAGGTAGTGAAGCTTTCTTT
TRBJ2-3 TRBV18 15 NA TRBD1 CASSPQTGATDTQYF TGTGCCAGCTCACCCCAGACAGGGGCAACAGATACGCAGTATTTT
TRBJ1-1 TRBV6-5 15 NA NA CASRHPQGMNTEAFF TGTGCCAGCAGACACCCCCAGGGGATGAACACTGAAGCTTTCTTT
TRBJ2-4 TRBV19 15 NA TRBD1 CASSIGTGRLSIQYF TGTGCCAGTAGTATCGGGACAGGGAGGTTAAGCATTCAGTACTTC
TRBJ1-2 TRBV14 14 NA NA CASSQAWPGGGYTF TGTGCCAGCAGCCAAGCTTGGCCTGGCGGCGGCTACACCTTC
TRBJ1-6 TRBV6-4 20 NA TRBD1 CASSEDQEGQRVPTSSPLNF TGTGCCAGCAGTGAAGACCAGGAGGGACAGCGCGTCCCGACGAGTTCACCCCTCAACTTT
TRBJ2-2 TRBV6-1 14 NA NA CASSPTGLGGELFF TGTGCCAGCAGCCCTACAGGGTTAGGCGGGGAGCTGTTTTTT
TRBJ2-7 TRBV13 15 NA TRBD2 CASRFTSGGAYEQYF TGTGCCAGCAGATTCACTAGCGGGGGGGCCTACGAGCAGTACTTC
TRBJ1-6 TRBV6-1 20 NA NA CASSEEPPGSAGSYNSPLHF TGTGCCAGCAGTGAAGAGCCCCCCGGTAGCGCGGGCTCCTATAATTCACCCCTCCACTTT
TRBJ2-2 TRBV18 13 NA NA CASSAGLSGELFF TGTGCCAGCTCAGCAGGGTTGTCCGGGGAGCTGTTTTTT
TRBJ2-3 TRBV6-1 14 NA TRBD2 CASSAGLARDTQYF TGTGCCAGCAGTGCGGGACTAGCGAGAGATACGCAGTATTTT
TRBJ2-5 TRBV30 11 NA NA CAWSPGETQYF TGTGCCTGGAGTCCGGGGGAGACCCAGTACTTC
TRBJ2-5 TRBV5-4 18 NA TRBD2 CASSPGTSGPGFGETQYF TGTGCCAGCAGCCCCGGGACTAGCGGACCCGGATTTGGAGAGACCCAGTACTTC
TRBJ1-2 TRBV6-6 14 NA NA CASSFQDGAYGYTF TGTGCCAGCAGTTTCCAAGACGGAGCCTATGGCTACACCTTC
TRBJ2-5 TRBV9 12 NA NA CASSVQGETQYF TGTGCCAGCAGCGTCCAGGGGGAGACCCAGTACTTC
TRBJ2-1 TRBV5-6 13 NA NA CASSLATNPSKFF TGTGCCAGCAGCTTGGCTACCAACCCATCTAAGTTCTTC
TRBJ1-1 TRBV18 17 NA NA CASSPASQGLRHSEAFF TGTGCCAGCTCACCAGCGAGCCAGGGCTTGAGGCACTCTGAAGCTTTCTTT
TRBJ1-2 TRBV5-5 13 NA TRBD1 CASSLGTGVGYTF TGTGCCAGCAGCTTGGGGACAGGGGTCGGCTACACCTTC
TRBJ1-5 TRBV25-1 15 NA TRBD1 CASSGGTGGGQPQHF TGTGCCAGCAGTGGCGGAACAGGGGGCGGTCAGCCCCAGCATTTT
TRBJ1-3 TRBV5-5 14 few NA CASSLAPTGNTIYF TGTGCCAGCAGCTTGGCCCCGACAGGAAACACCATATATTTT
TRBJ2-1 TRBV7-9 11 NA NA CSSSPPNEQFF TGTTCCAGCAGCCCCCCGAATGAGCAGTTCTTC
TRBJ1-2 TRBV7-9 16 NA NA CASGLRGAFLSIGYTF TGTGCCAGCGGCTTGCGGGGGGCCTTCCTAAGTATTGGCTACACCTTC
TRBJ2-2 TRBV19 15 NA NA CASSIYQGGGGELFF TGTGCCAGTAGTATATATCAGGGAGGAGGCGGGGAGCTGTTTTTT
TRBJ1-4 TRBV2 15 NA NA CASSAYHSANEKLFF TGTGCCAGCAGTGCCTACCATTCGGCTAATGAAAAACTGTTTTTT
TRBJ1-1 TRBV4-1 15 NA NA CASSQDLGPQRSAFF TGCGCCAGCAGCCAAGATCTTGGGCCCCAACGTAGTGCTTTCTTT
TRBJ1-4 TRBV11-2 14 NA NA CASSVRGANEKLFF TGTGCCAGCAGCGTTCGCGGAGCTAATGAAAAACTGTTTTTT
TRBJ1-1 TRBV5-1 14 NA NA CASTGEGSDTEAFF TGCGCCAGTACCGGGGAGGGATCAGACACTGAAGCTTTCTTT
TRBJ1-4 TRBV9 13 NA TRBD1 CASSVTGDEKLFF TGTGCCAGCAGCGTAACAGGGGATGAAAAACTGTTTTTT
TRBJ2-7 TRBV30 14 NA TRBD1 CAWSTGTGSYEQYF TGTGCCTGGAGTACAGGGACAGGTTCCTACGAGCAGTACTTC
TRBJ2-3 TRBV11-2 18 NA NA CASSLVSAGRGYEDTQYF TGTGCCAGCAGCTTAGTCTCCGCGGGCCGAGGTTATGAAGATACGCAGTATTTT
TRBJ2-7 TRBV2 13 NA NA CASSDDRIYEQYF TGTGCCAGCAGTGACGACAGAATCTACGAGCAGTACTTC
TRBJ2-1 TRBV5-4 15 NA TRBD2 CASSLEASGANEQFF TGTGCCAGCAGCTTGGAGGCTAGCGGGGCCAATGAGCAGTTCTTC